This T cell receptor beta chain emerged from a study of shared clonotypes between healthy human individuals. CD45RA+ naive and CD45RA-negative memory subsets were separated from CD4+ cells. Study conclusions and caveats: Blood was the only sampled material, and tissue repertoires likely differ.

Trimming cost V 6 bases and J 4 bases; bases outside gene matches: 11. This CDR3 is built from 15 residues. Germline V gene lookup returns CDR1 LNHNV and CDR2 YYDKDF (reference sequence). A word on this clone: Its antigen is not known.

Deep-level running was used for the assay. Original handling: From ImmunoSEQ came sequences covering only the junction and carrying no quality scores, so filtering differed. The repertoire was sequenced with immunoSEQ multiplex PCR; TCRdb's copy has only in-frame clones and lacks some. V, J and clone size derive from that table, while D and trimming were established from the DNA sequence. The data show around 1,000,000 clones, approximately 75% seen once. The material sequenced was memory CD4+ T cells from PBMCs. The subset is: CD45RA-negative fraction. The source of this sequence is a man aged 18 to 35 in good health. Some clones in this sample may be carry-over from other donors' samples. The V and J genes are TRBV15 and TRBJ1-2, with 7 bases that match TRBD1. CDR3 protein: CATSPYRGGGYGYTF. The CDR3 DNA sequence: TGTGCCACCAGTCCTTACAGGGGAGGGGGCTATGGCTACACCTTC.